A single sample gave rise to the 20 T cell receptor beta chains below, sequenced in a study of vaccination effects on CD4 cells after COVID-19. An approximately nine-day culture period preceded the isolation of CD4+ T cells. Each participant was given two doses of one vaccine (BNT162b2 or mRNA-1273). Method: immunoSEQ multiplex PCR; TCRdb's copy keeps in-frame clones and lacks some. The table records some 60,000 clones, around four fifths of them present only once. Antigen specificity for these receptors is unknown. The sequenced sample was CD4+ T cells from PBMCs cultured without peptide, obtained after COVID-19 vaccination. The receptors shown here come from a human donor who received a COVID-19 vaccine.

The chain joins TRBV5-1 to TRBJ2-3; 7 bases are a match to TRBD1. Trimming took 3 bases from V and 6 from J; bases not matched to a gene: 7. Germline CDR1 reads SGHRS; CDR2 reads YFSETQ. CDR3 length equals 14 residues. CDR3 DNA: TGCGCCAGCAGCTCCGGGACAGTAGTGGATACGCAGTATTTT. Its translation: CASSSGTVVDTQYF.

The chain employs TRBV6-5 and TRBJ1-2; the D gene is possibly TRBD1 (5 bases). The germline V gene has CDR1 MNHEY and CDR2 SVGAGI. V was trimmed by 6 bases and J by 7 bases, leaving 18 bases between them. The length of the CDR3 is 14 residues. The CDR3 protein is CASSLQGRGSGYTF. The CDR3 coding sequence is TGTGCCAGCAGCCTCCAGGGACGAGGGTCTGGCTACACCTTC.

The genes are TRBV28 and TRBJ2-3; no reliable D call. Trimming shortened V by 5 bases and J by 0 bases, and 9 bases separated the two germline ends. This CDR3 has 14 residues. In germline, CDR1 is MDHEN, CDR2 SYDVKM. The CDR3 bases are TGTGCCAGCAGTAAGGGCAGTAGCACAGATACGCAGTATTTT. Translating gives CASSKGSSTDTQYF.

This clone showed up just once. V usage is TRBV10-3 and J usage is TRBJ2-5; a weak D match, TRBD1 (6 bases). Trimming took off 7 bases at V and 2 bases at J, with 14 bases between the two ends. The CDR3 contains 14 residues. CDR1 is ENHRY and CDR2 is SYGVKD in the germline V gene. CDR3 nucleotides: TGTGCCATCAACCGGGACACTAATCAAGAGACCCAGTACTTC. This codes for CAINRDTNQETQYF.

The chain joins TRBV6-5 to TRBJ2-7; unclear D gene. In germline, CDR1 is MNHEY, CDR2 SVGAGI. V shed 8 bases and J shed 2 bases, with 16 bases lying between them. The CDR3 runs to 14 residues. The CDR3 DNA sequence: TGTGCCAGCTCTAGAGAGCAGGTGACCTACGAGCAGTACTTC. The encoded protein is CASSREQVTYEQYF.

This chain links TRBV11-2 with TRBJ1-2; D not resolved. Trimming cost V 8 bases and J 2 bases, with 15 bases left between them. Germline CDR1 is SGHAT and CDR2 is FQNNGV. The CDR3 extends over 14 amino acids. CDR3 DNA sequence: TGTGCCAGCTCAAGCCCCCCAGAGAACTATGGCTACACCTTC. Its protein is CASSSPPENYGYTF.

This clone came up a few times. The genes are TRBV3-1 (or the pseudogene TRBV3-2) and TRBJ1-5; the D gene is possibly TRBD1 (5 bases). V gave up 4 bases and J gave up 8 bases, with 27 bases separating them. This CDR3 has 18 residues. Germline values: CDR1 LGHDT, CDR2 YNNKEL (reference sequence). Here the CDR3 reads CASSPSLSPGEGWKPQHF. CDR3 DNA sequence: TGTGCCAGCAGCCCCTCCTTATCCCCGGGGGAGGGATGGAAGCCCCAGCATTTT.

The CDR3 DNA reads as TGTGCCAGCAGGCCTTCGGCCGCGGAGACCCAGTACTTC. Translation: CASRPSAAETQYF. This chain joins TRBV7-9 and TRBJ2-5; D is undetermined. V was trimmed by 6 bases and J by 5 bases, leaving 13 bases between them. There are 13 residues in the CDR3. Germline CDR1 is SEHNR and CDR2 is FQNEAQ (reference sequence).

This chain links TRBV27 with TRBJ2-1, with 12 bases that match TRBD1. The germline V gene encodes CDR1 MNHEY and CDR2 SMNVEV (reference sequence). There are 15 residues in the CDR3. The V and J ends lost 6 bases and 7 bases, in that order; junction bases with no gene match: 7. CDR3 amino acids: CASRHRDRGQNEQFF. The CDR3 DNA reads TGTGCCAGCAGGCACCGGGACAGGGGGCAAAATGAGCAGTTCTTC.

In its sample, this clone was seen once. The rearrangement joins TRBV30 to TRBJ1-5, with D maybe TRBD1 (6 bases). Deletions cut 2 bases from V and 5 bases from J, with 13 bases between. CDR1 and CDR2 from the germline V gene are GTSNPN and SVGIG (reference sequence). This CDR3 spans 14 amino acids. This CDR3 is CAWSPGQLDQPQHF. CDR3 bases: TGTGCCTGGAGTCCCGGACAGCTAGATCAGCCCCAGCATTTT.

The J gene is TRBJ1-1, the V gene TRBV5-4; TRBD1 agrees at 8 bases. V dropped 5 bases and J dropped 4; count of bases not matched to a gene: 7. This CDR3 has 14 residues. Germline V gives CDR1 SGHNT, CDR2 YYREEE (reference sequence). Here the CDR3 DNA reads TGTGCCAGCAGTATTGGACAGGGAGGCACTGAAGCTTTCTTT. It translates to CASSIGQGGTEAFF.

The V and J genes are TRBV2 and TRBJ1-1; TRBD1 aligns across 7 bases. Germline CDR1 is SNHLY and CDR2 is FYNNEI. The length of the CDR3 is 13 residues. The V and J ends lost 6 bases and 4 bases, in that order; junction bases with no gene match: 5. Here the CDR3 reads CASRIHRGTEAFF. As DNA, the CDR3 is TGTGCCAGCAGGATTCACAGGGGCACTGAAGCTTTCTTT.

This chain connects TRBV7-3 to TRBJ2-7, with 7 positions matching TRBD1. The CDR3 covers 14 residues. The germline V gene encodes CDR1 SGHTA and CDR2 FQGTGA. J lost 0 bases, V lost 5 bases, and 4 bases had no gene match. CDR3 loop: CASSPDRSSYEQYF. Here the CDR3 DNA reads TGTGCCAGCAGCCCGGACAGGTCCTCCTACGAGCAGTACTTC.

V usage is TRBV6-6 and J usage is TRBJ2-1; 12 bases are a match to TRBD1. The junction had 6 bases not matched to a gene; V was cut back by 6 bases and J by 9 bases. CDR1 MNHNY and CDR2 SVGAGI come from the germline V gene (reference sequence). The length of the CDR3 is 14 residues. This chain's CDR3 is CASSPGQGAVEQFF. The CDR3 DNA sequence: TGTGCCAGCAGCCCGGGACAGGGGGCTGTTGAGCAGTTCTTC.

There are a few counts of this clone. The genes are TRBV5-1 and TRBJ1-2, with TRBD1 matching 7 bases. This CDR3 has 12 residues. Germline assignment: CDR1 SGHRS and CDR2 YFSETQ. V was pared by 2 bases and J by 8 bases, with 3 bases of the junction left unmatched. The CDR3 sequence: CASSFTGAGYTF. The CDR3 region has the DNA TGCGCCAGCAGCTTCACAGGGGCGGGCTACACCTTC.

The chain employs TRBV25-1 and TRBJ2-1; D is perhaps TRBD1 or TRBD2 (5 bases each). V was clipped by 7 bases and J by 7 bases, with 17 bases between them. Germline lookup yields CDR1 MGHDK and CDR2 SYGVNS. The CDR3 length is 14 residues. As DNA, the CDR3 is TGTGCCAGCACCCGGGACCAGGCGTTTAATGAGCAGTTCTTC. Protein: CASTRDQAFNEQFF.

The chain has TRBV5-1 and TRBJ1-6; D might be TRBD1 (5 bases). Trimming cost V 2 bases and J 3 bases, with 12 bases left between them. The CDR3 has 16 residues. CDR1 is SGHRS, CDR2 YFSETQ, per germline. DNA of the CDR3: TGCGCCAGCAGCTTAACCGGGACGGTCTATAATTCACCCCTCCACTTT. Residues: CASSLTGTVYNSPLHF.

The chain combines TRBV29-1 with TRBJ1-1; the D gene is possibly TRBD1 (5 bases). CDR3 size: 12 residues. Trimming took 7 bases from V and 1 from J, leaving 10 bases between them. The germline gives CDR1 SQVTM, CDR2 ANQGSEA. CDR3 residues: CSAEGRNTEAFF. CDR3 bases: TGCAGCGCAGAGGGACGGAACACTGAAGCTTTCTTT.

The V gene is TRBV7-2, the J gene TRBJ2-1; D call uncertain. Germline lookup yields CDR1 SGHTA and CDR2 FQGNSA. Trimming pared 1 base from V and 3 bases from J, leaving 4 bases between. This CDR3 has 13 residues. The CDR3, as DNA: TGTGCCAGCAGCTTAGTGGGCTACAATGAGCAGTTCTTC. It translates to CASSLVGYNEQFF.

The chain carries TRBV20-1 and TRBJ2-3, with D uncertain. Trimming pared 6 bases from V and 7 bases from J, leaving 11 bases between. This CDR3 spans 11 amino acids. Looked up from germline, CDR1 is DFQATT and CDR2 is SNEGSKA (reference sequence). CDR3: CSAPGPNTQYF. Written as DNA, the CDR3 is TGCAGTGCACCCGGACCCAATACGCAGTATTTT.